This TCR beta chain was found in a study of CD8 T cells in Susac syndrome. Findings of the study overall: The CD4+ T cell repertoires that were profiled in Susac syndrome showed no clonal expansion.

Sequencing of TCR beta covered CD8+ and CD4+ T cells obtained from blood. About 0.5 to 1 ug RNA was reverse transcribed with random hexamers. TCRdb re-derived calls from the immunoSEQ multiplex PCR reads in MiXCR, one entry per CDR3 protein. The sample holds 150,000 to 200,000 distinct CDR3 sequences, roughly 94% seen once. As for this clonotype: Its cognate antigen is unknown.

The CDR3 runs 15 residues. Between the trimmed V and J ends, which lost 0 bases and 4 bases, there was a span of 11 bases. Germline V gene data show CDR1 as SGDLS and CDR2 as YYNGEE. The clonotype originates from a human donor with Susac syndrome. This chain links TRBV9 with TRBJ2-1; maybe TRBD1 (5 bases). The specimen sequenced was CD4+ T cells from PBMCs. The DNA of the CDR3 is TGTGCCAGCAGCGTAGCGCAGGGTATTTACAATGAGCAGTTCTTC. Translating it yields CASSVAQGIYNEQFF.